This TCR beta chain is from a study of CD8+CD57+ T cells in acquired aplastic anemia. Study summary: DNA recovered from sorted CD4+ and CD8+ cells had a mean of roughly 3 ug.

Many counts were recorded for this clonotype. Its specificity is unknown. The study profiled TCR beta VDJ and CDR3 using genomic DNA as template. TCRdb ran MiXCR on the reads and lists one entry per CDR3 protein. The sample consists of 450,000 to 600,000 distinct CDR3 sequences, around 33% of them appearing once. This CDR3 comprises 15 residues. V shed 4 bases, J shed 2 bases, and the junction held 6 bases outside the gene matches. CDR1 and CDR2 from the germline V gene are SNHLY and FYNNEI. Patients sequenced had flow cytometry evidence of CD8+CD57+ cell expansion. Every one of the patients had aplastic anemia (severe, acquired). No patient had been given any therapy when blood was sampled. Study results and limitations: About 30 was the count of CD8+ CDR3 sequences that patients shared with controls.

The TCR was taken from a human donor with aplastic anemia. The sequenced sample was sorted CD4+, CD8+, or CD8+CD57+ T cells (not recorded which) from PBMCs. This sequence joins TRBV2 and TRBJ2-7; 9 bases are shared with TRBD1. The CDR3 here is CASSGGQGSAYEQYF. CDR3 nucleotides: TGTGCCAGCAGTGGGGGACAGGGATCTGCCTACGAGCAGTACTTC.